This T cell receptor (beta chain) emerged from a study of blood T cell repertoires in COVID-19. This CDR3 region has 12 residues. Germline loops: CDR1 MNHEY, CDR2 SVGAGI. The J segment lost 13 bases and the V segment lost 6 bases, leaving 10 bases of the junction unmatched. TCRdb keeps only in-frame clones here, not all; method: immunoSEQ multiplex PCR. The profile shows 70,000 to 90,000 clones, approximately 90% of them singletons. This receptor was obtained from a woman aged 45-65 years with acute COVID-19. The sample consisted of PBMCs or T cells enriched from blood (not recorded which). The V and J genes are TRBV6-5 and TRBJ2-5, with 8 bases fitting TRBD2. CDR3 nucleotide sequence: TGTGCCAGCAGCTTATCCTCCGGGACTAGGTACTTC. Its translation: CASSLSSGTRYF.